The subject of this entry is one T cell receptor beta chain. This specimen comes from a study of blood T cell repertoires in COVID-19. About the study: From T cells, B-cell-depleted T cells, or PBMCs came the material, which was cDNA or gDNA.

TCRdb's table, derived via immunoSEQ multiplex PCR, lists solely in-frame clones and lacks some. The sample holds hundreds of thousands of clones, 89% seen once. This TCR derives from a man in his 60s who had recovered from COVID-19. The sample consisted of PBMCs or T cells enriched from blood (not recorded which).

The CDR3 is CASSPTHLEQFF. The CDR3 coding sequence is TGCGCCAGCAGCCCGACACATTTGGAGCAGTTCTTC. The genes are TRBV4-1 and TRBJ2-1; D unresolved. Germline V gene lookup returns CDR1 MGHRA and CDR2 YSYEKL. This CDR3 has 12 amino acids. V gave up 4 bases and J gave up 10 bases, with 11 bases separating them.